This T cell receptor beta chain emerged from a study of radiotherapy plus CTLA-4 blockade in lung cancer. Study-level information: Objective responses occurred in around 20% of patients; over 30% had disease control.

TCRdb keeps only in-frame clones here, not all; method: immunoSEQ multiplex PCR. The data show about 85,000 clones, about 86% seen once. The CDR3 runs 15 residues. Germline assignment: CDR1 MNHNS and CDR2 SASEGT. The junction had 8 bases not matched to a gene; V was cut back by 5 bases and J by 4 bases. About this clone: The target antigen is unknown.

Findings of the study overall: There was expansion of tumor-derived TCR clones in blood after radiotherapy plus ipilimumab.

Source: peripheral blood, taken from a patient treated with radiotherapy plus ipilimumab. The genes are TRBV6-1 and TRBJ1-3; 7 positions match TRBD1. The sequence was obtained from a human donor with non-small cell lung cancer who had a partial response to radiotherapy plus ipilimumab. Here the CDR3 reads CASSTEQGLGNTIYF. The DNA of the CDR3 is TGTGCCAGCAGTACTGAACAGGGGCTCGGAAACACCATATATTTT.